The rows below give T cell receptor beta chains drawn from one sample of a study of T cell changes during pregnancy in multiple sclerosis. Sequencing was performed with immunoSEQ multiplex PCR; in TCRdb, only in-frame clones are kept and a portion is missing. The sample has 49,000 or so clones; 80% to 95% are singletons. The material sequenced was peripheral blood, taken in the third trimester of pregnancy. The receptor set was obtained from a female donor with multiple sclerosis, enrolled in a pregnancy study. The CDR3 runs from the conserved cysteine through the conserved F or W. A D gene is named only where the DNA matches it firmly. Clone size appears in some rows only: once, few, many, or a class for an expanded clone.

j_call: TRBJ1-1; d_call: NA; clone_size: few; v_call: TRBV29-1; cdr3_nt: TGCAGCGTTTACCAGTCGAACACTGAAGCTTTCTTT; cdr3_aa: CSVYQSNTEAFF
j_call: TRBJ1-3; d_call: NA; clone_size: NA; v_call: TRBV25-1; cdr3_nt: TGTGCCAGCAGTCCCCGGACAGCGCTTGGAAACACCATATATTTT; cdr3_aa: CASSPRTALGNTIYF
j_call: TRBJ1-2; d_call: NA; clone_size: NA; v_call: TRBV15; cdr3_nt: TGTGCCACCTACGGGATTGGTGGCTACACCTTC; cdr3_aa: CATYGIGGYTF
j_call: TRBJ2-1; d_call: NA; clone_size: NA; v_call: TRBV4-2; cdr3_nt: TGTGCCAGCAGCCAAGATGACGGGAGCTCCTACAATGAGCAGTTCTTC; cdr3_aa: CASSQDDGSSYNEQFF
j_call: TRBJ2-7; d_call: NA; clone_size: NA; v_call: TRBV5-4; cdr3_nt: TGTGCCAGCAGCTTGGGGCAGGGGTCGACCTACGAGCAGTACTTC; cdr3_aa: CASSLGQGSTYEQYF
j_call: TRBJ2-7; d_call: NA; clone_size: NA; v_call: TRBV19; cdr3_nt: TGTGCCAGTAGTATAATTGCGGCCGACGAGCAGTACTTC; cdr3_aa: CASSIIAADEQYF
j_call: TRBJ2-7; d_call: TRBD2; clone_size: few; v_call: TRBV29-1; cdr3_nt: TGCAGCGTATCAAAGCGGGAGGGCCTCGAGCAGTACTTC; cdr3_aa: CSVSKREGLEQYF
j_call: TRBJ2-6; d_call: TRBD1; clone_size: few; v_call: TRBV4-3; cdr3_nt: TGCGCCAGCAGCCAACATCAGGGGGCTGGGGCCAACGTCCTGACTTTC; cdr3_aa: CASSQHQGAGANVLTF
j_call: TRBJ2-7; d_call: NA; clone_size: NA; v_call: TRBV9; cdr3_nt: TGTGCCAGCAGCCCGAGGGTAGACTACGAGCAGTACTTC; cdr3_aa: CASSPRVDYEQYF
j_call: TRBJ2-3; d_call: NA; clone_size: NA; v_call: TRBV29-1; cdr3_nt: TGCAGCGTTGAGCGGGGAGATGGCACAGATACGCAGTATTTT; cdr3_aa: CSVERGDGTDTQYF
j_call: TRBJ2-7; d_call: TRBD1; clone_size: NA; v_call: TRBV27; cdr3_nt: TGTGCCAGCAGTCCACGGGACAGCCCCTACGAGCAGTACTTC; cdr3_aa: CASSPRDSPYEQYF
j_call: TRBJ2-7; d_call: TRBD2; clone_size: NA; v_call: TRBV7-6; cdr3_nt: TGTGCCAGCAGCTATGGTGCGGGGGGCTCCTACGAGCAGTACTTC; cdr3_aa: CASSYGAGGSYEQYF
j_call: TRBJ1-3; d_call: TRBD1; clone_size: NA; v_call: TRBV6-5; cdr3_nt: TGTGCCAGCAGTAGGACAGGAGAGGCTGGAAACACCATATATTTT; cdr3_aa: CASSRTGEAGNTIYF
j_call: TRBJ2-7; d_call: TRBD1; clone_size: NA; v_call: TRBV28; cdr3_nt: TGTGCCAGCAGTTCTACAACAGGGGGCGCGTACGAGCAGTACTTC; cdr3_aa: CASSSTTGGAYEQYF
j_call: TRBJ2-2; d_call: TRBD1; clone_size: NA; v_call: TRBV7-9; cdr3_nt: TGTGCCAGCAGCTTTCCGGTGGGACAGCCGAACACCGGGGAGCTGTTTTTT; cdr3_aa: CASSFPVGQPNTGELFF
j_call: TRBJ1-3; d_call: TRBD1; clone_size: NA; v_call: TRBV7-9; cdr3_nt: TGTGCCAGCAGCATCACAGGGGGGGTCTCTGGAAACACCATATATTTT; cdr3_aa: CASSITGGVSGNTIYF
j_call: TRBJ2-3; d_call: TRBD1; clone_size: NA; v_call: TRBV5-5; cdr3_nt: TGTGCCAGCAGCTTGGATCTCTGGACAGGGTCAGATACGCAGTATTTT; cdr3_aa: CASSLDLWTGSDTQYF
j_call: TRBJ2-3; d_call: TRBD2; clone_size: once; v_call: TRBV28; cdr3_nt: TGTGCCCCTTCCCCGACTAGCGGAAAAGGAGATACGCAGTATTTT; cdr3_aa: CAPSPTSGKGDTQYF
j_call: TRBJ2-1; d_call: TRBD1; clone_size: NA; v_call: TRBV7-3; cdr3_nt: TGTGCCAGCAGCCCACGCCGGACAGGGAGTAACAATGAGCAGTTCTTC; cdr3_aa: CASSPRRTGSNNEQFF
j_call: TRBJ2-1; d_call: NA; clone_size: NA; v_call: TRBV29-1; cdr3_nt: TGCAGCGTTGTTCGGTCCCTGCTAGCGTCTACTTACAATGAGCAGTTCTTC; cdr3_aa: CSVVRSLLASTYNEQFF
j_call: TRBJ2-7; d_call: TRBD1; clone_size: NA; v_call: TRBV28; cdr3_nt: TGTGCCAGCAGCTCCCGATGGGACAGGTTGGGGGAGCAGTACTTC; cdr3_aa: CASSSRWDRLGEQYF
j_call: TRBJ2-7; d_call: TRBD1; clone_size: NA; v_call: TRBV19; cdr3_nt: TGTGCCAGTAGTAGGGACAGGAGACTCTCCTACGAGCAGTACTTC; cdr3_aa: CASSRDRRLSYEQYF
j_call: TRBJ2-1; d_call: TRBD2; clone_size: NA; v_call: TRBV7-2; cdr3_nt: TGTGCCAGCAGCTCTCCGGGACTAGCGGCTTACAATGAGCAGTTCTTC; cdr3_aa: CASSSPGLAAYNEQFF
j_call: TRBJ2-3; d_call: TRBD2; clone_size: NA; v_call: TRBV7-3; cdr3_nt: TGTGCCAGCAGCTACGGCGGACTAGCGGGAGGGCCAACAGATACGCAGTATTTT; cdr3_aa: CASSYGGLAGGPTDTQYF
j_call: TRBJ2-7; d_call: TRBD2; clone_size: NA; v_call: TRBV11-2; cdr3_nt: TGTGCCAGCAGCTCGGGACTAGTGCTCGAGCAGTACTTC; cdr3_aa: CASSSGLVLEQYF
j_call: TRBJ1-2; d_call: TRBD1; clone_size: NA; v_call: TRBV9; cdr3_nt: TGTGCCAGCAGCGCAAGAGGGACAGGGAAGGATGGCTACACCTTC; cdr3_aa: CASSARGTGKDGYTF
j_call: TRBJ1-1; d_call: TRBD1; clone_size: few; v_call: TRBV6-5; cdr3_nt: TGTGCCAGCAGTTACGGGACAGGGTGGGCTGAAGCTTTCTTT; cdr3_aa: CASSYGTGWAEAFF
j_call: TRBJ2-4; d_call: NA; clone_size: NA; v_call: TRBV5-4; cdr3_nt: TGTGCCAGCATCCATAAAAACATTCAGTACTTC; cdr3_aa: CASIHKNIQYF
j_call: TRBJ2-7; d_call: TRBD2; clone_size: NA; v_call: TRBV4-3; cdr3_nt: TGCGCCAGCAGCCAGGATCGCGGGAGGTACGAGCAGTACTTC; cdr3_aa: CASSQDRGRYEQYF
j_call: TRBJ1-5; d_call: NA; clone_size: NA; v_call: TRBV18; cdr3_nt: TGTGCCAGCTCCCCGGGACGGGGGACCCAGCCCCAGCATTTT; cdr3_aa: CASSPGRGTQPQHF
j_call: TRBJ2-2; d_call: NA; clone_size: NA; v_call: TRBV27; cdr3_nt: TGTGCCAGCAGTTTAATGAGAAACACCGGGGAGCTGTTTTTT; cdr3_aa: CASSLMRNTGELFF
j_call: TRBJ2-7; d_call: NA; clone_size: once; v_call: TRBV29-1; cdr3_nt: TGCAGCGTTGGGGGGACTTACTCCTACGAGCAGTACTTC; cdr3_aa: CSVGGTYSYEQYF
j_call: TRBJ1-3; d_call: NA; clone_size: NA; v_call: TRBV4-2; cdr3_nt: TGTGCCAGCAGAGACAGGAGCTCTGGAAACACCATATATTTT; cdr3_aa: CASRDRSSGNTIYF
j_call: TRBJ2-2; d_call: TRBD2; clone_size: once; v_call: TRBV5-1; cdr3_nt: TGCGCCAGCAGCCCGGTAGCGGGAGTTACCGGGGAGCTGTTTTTT; cdr3_aa: CASSPVAGVTGELFF
j_call: TRBJ2-5; d_call: NA; clone_size: NA; v_call: TRBV11-3; cdr3_nt: TGTGCCAGCAGCTTACTGCAGGACCAAGAGACCCAGTACTTC; cdr3_aa: CASSLLQDQETQYF
j_call: TRBJ1-2; d_call: TRBD1; clone_size: NA; v_call: TRBV6-5; cdr3_nt: TGTGCCAGCAGTTACTCTAGGACAGGGGGAGGCTATGGCTACACCTTC; cdr3_aa: CASSYSRTGGGYGYTF
j_call: TRBJ2-7; d_call: NA; clone_size: NA; v_call: TRBV7-6; cdr3_nt: TGTGCCAGCAGCTCCGGACCGGAGGCGCAGTACTTC; cdr3_aa: CASSSGPEAQYF
j_call: TRBJ2-5; d_call: NA; clone_size: few; v_call: TRBV29-1; cdr3_nt: TGCAGCGTTGCTCGAGGGGATAGCGGGACCCAGTACTTC; cdr3_aa: CSVARGDSGTQYF
j_call: TRBJ1-1; d_call: NA; clone_size: NA; v_call: TRBV7-9; cdr3_nt: TGTGCCAGCAGCTTATGGGGGGATCTGAACACTGAAGCTTTCTTT; cdr3_aa: CASSLWGDLNTEAFF
j_call: TRBJ2-1; d_call: NA; clone_size: NA; v_call: TRBV9; cdr3_nt: TGTGCCAGCAGCGTAGGATACTCAGCGGTCCCCGGGGACAATGAGCAGTTCTTC; cdr3_aa: CASSVGYSAVPGDNEQFF
j_call: TRBJ2-4; d_call: NA; clone_size: NA; v_call: TRBV29-1; cdr3_nt: TGCAGCGTTGAACCCGGGCTAGGGGGCATTCAGTACTTC; cdr3_aa: CSVEPGLGGIQYF
j_call: TRBJ2-7; d_call: TRBD2; clone_size: NA; v_call: TRBV6-6; cdr3_nt: TGTGCCAGCAGTGCCGGGACTAGCGCCTTCTACGAGCAGTACTTC; cdr3_aa: CASSAGTSAFYEQYF
j_call: TRBJ2-1; d_call: TRBD2; clone_size: NA; v_call: TRBV9; cdr3_nt: TGTGCCAGCAGCGGTAGCGGGAAATACAATGAGCAGTTCTTC; cdr3_aa: CASSGSGKYNEQFF
j_call: TRBJ1-5; d_call: NA; clone_size: NA; v_call: TRBV30; cdr3_nt: TGTGCCTGGAGTGGACAAGACAATCAGCCCCAGCATTTT; cdr3_aa: CAWSGQDNQPQHF
j_call: TRBJ2-3; d_call: TRBD2; clone_size: NA; v_call: TRBV15; cdr3_nt: TGTGCCACCAGCAGAGATTTTAGCGGGGGGAGCACAGATACGCAGTATTTT; cdr3_aa: CATSRDFSGGSTDTQYF
j_call: TRBJ2-7; d_call: NA; clone_size: NA; v_call: TRBV27; cdr3_nt: TGTGCCAGCAGTTGGTACGGTAGCTCCTACGAGCAGTACTTC; cdr3_aa: CASSWYGSSYEQYF
j_call: TRBJ2-7; d_call: NA; clone_size: NA; v_call: TRBV25-1; cdr3_nt: TGTGCCAGCAGTGTGACAGGAGGTTACGAGCAGTACTTC; cdr3_aa: CASSVTGGYEQYF
j_call: TRBJ2-2; d_call: TRBD2; clone_size: NA; v_call: TRBV23-1; cdr3_nt: TGCGCCAGCGGCCCCCTAAAAATAGCGGGAGGAACCGGGGAGCTGTTTTTT; cdr3_aa: CASGPLKIAGGTGELFF
j_call: TRBJ2-1; d_call: NA; clone_size: NA; v_call: TRBV4-1; cdr3_nt: TGCGCCAGCAGCCAAGCGAAACTCGGGAATGAGCAGTTCTTC; cdr3_aa: CASSQAKLGNEQFF
j_call: TRBJ1-1; d_call: NA; clone_size: NA; v_call: TRBV5-4; cdr3_nt: TGTGCCAGCAGCCACGCAAGGAGCATGAACACTGAAGCTTTCTTT; cdr3_aa: CASSHARSMNTEAFF